The rows below give T cell receptor beta chains drawn from one sample of a study of CD8 T cells in Susac syndrome. MiXCR was run by TCRdb on the immunoSEQ multiplex PCR reads, yielding one entry per CDR3 protein. The table shows over 300,000 distinct CDR3 sequences, with roughly nine tenths occurring only once. The sample comprised CD4+ T cells from PBMCs. Receptors were obtained from a human donor with multiple sclerosis. The CDR3 runs from the conserved cysteine through the conserved F or W. Size tells how often a clone was seen (once, few, many) or the class of an expanded clone, and some rows leave it out.

j_call,v_call,cdr3_length,clone_size,cdr3_aa
TRBJ1-3,TRBV20-1,15,-,CSAMDRGLSGNTIYF
TRBJ2-1,TRBV9,16,-,CASSVAGQGAVNEQFF
TRBJ1-5,TRBV19,15,-,CASSIVVQRGQPQHF
TRBJ2-1,TRBV7-2,16,-,CASSLGLIGGRVGQFF
TRBJ1-1,TRBV29-1,14,-,CSVDVSGTNTEAFF
TRBJ2-1,TRBV20-1,13,once,CSAKAGGPDEQFF
TRBJ2-1,TRBV12-3/TRBV12-4,14,-,CASSLPPQQPKKFF
TRBJ2-7,TRBV5-1,13,once,CASSSFGSYEQYF
TRBJ1-1,TRBV2,15,-,CASSTQGLGNTEAFF
TRBJ2-7,TRBV6-6,13,-,CASRIPFSYEQYF
TRBJ2-7,TRBV19,17,-,CASSIDLWEGGRGEQYF
TRBJ2-5,TRBV3-1,16,-,CASSRRGGPREETQYF
TRBJ2-5,TRBV20-1,15,-,CSAPKVAGRWRTQYF
TRBJ2-7,TRBV20-1,18,-,CSATDTLAGGSFSYEQYF
TRBJ2-5,TRBV28,14,few,CASSSLAGQETQYF
TRBJ1-1,TRBV19,13,-,CASSGTENTEAFF